These 32 T cell receptor beta chains share one sample of origin, sequenced in a study of human T cells and chemical hapten exposure. From the RACE reads, TCRdb called clonotypes with MiXCR, one entry per CDR3 protein. Among around 130,000 distinct CDR3 sequences listed, approximately 9.5% were seen once. Time point noted: healthy volunteer bleed at 2 weeks. Total RNA extraction was carried out from unfractionated whole blood. Sequencing was performed on whole blood. These receptors were taken from a male donor in good health. Some clones in this sample may be carry-over from other donors' samples.

CDR3 sequence (DNA): TGCAGTGCCGCGAGGCAGACTGAGATGGGTGGCTACACCTTC. Protein sequence: CSAARQTEMGGYTF. The chain uses TRBV20-1 and TRBJ1-2; no clear D gene. CDR3 length: 14 residues. In germline, CDR1 is DFQATT, CDR2 SNEGSKA (reference sequence). The V gene lost 6 bases and the J gene lost 7 bases, with 21 bases spanning the gap.

In its sample, this clonotype was seen many times. The chain has TRBV2 and TRBJ2-7; D might be TRBD1 or TRBD2, each matching 5 bases. Germline CDR1 and CDR2: SNHLY and FYNNEI. V gave up 6 bases and J gave up 2 bases, with 8 bases separating them. The CDR3 extends over 12 amino acids. This CDR3 reads CASSPGPYEQYF. In DNA form, the CDR3 reads TGTGCCAGCAGCCCGGGACCCTACGAGCAGTACTTC.

This clonotype was counted at least ten times. This sequence joins TRBV25-1 and TRBJ2-7; 10 bases agree with TRBD1. CDR1 and CDR2 (germline): MGHDK, SYGVNS. The CDR3 has 13 residues. The junction had 1 base not matched to a gene; V was cut back by 4 bases and J by 4 bases. Here the CDR3 DNA reads TGTGCCAGCAGTGCGGGACAGGGGTACGAGCAGTACTTC. This sequence encodes CASSAGQGYEQYF.

This clonotype turned up a few times. This chain links TRBV4-3 with TRBJ1-2; D not certain. The CDR3 consists of 16 residues. Per germline, CDR1 LGHNA and CDR2 YSLEER. The ends were cut back, 0 bases at V and 4 bases at J, with 15 bases in the middle. CDR3 nucleotide sequence: TGCGCCAGCAGCCAAGATCTGAGTCAGTCTGGCTATGGCTACACCTTC. It translates to CASSQDLSQSGYGYTF.

This clonotype was detected a few times. The gene calls are TRBV29-1 and TRBJ2-2; no reliable D call. V lost 4 bases, J lost 0 bases, and 6 bases lay in between. The CDR3 length is 13 residues. CDR1 and CDR2 (germline): SQVTM, ANQGSEA. The CDR3 DNA reads TGCAGCGTTGCCCTAACGAACACCGGGGAGCTGTTTTTT. Its protein is CSVALTNTGELFF.

In this sample, this clonotype turned up many times. CDR3 protein: CASGGADSNQPQHF. The CDR3 DNA reads as TGTGCCAGTGGGGGAGCAGACAGCAATCAGCCCCAGCATTTT. The chain carries TRBV7-9 and TRBJ1-5; a weak D match, TRBD1 (5 bases). The germline gives CDR1 SEHNR, CDR2 FQNEAQ (reference sequence). The V and J ends lost 9 bases and 1 base respectively, with 13 bases between them. The length of the CDR3 is 14 residues.

This clonotype was seen many times. The V gene is TRBV20-1, the J gene TRBJ2-3, with D perhaps being TRBD1 or TRBD2 (5 bases each). Trimming left V 1 base short and J 2 bases short, with 16 bases between. Germline V gene lookup returns CDR1 DFQATT and CDR2 SNEGSKA (reference sequence). This CDR3 has 16 residues. DNA of the CDR3: TGCAGTGCTAGAGGGGACGGATTATTTTTCACAGATACGCAGTATTTT. This gives the protein CSARGDGLFFTDTQYF.

This clonotype was counted at least ten times. The chain combines TRBV12-3 or TRBV12-4 with TRBJ1-1, with D hard to call. The CDR3 runs to 17 residues. With 1 base removed from V and 4 bases from J, the gap between germline ends came to 19 bases. The CDR3 DNA reads as TGTGCCAGCAGTTTAGATATGGGCAGTGGGGATTTCACTGAAGCTTTCTTT. Protein product: CASSLDMGSGDFTEAFF.

The chain uses TRBV6-5 and TRBJ2-5; possibly TRBD1 for D (5 bases). Germline CDR1 is MNHEY and CDR2 is SVGAGI. The CDR3 is made up of 15 amino acids. The V end was cut by 0 bases, the J end by 3 bases, with 11 bases between. CDR3 region: CASSYSIRREETQYF. CDR3 DNA: TGTGCCAGCAGTTACTCGATCCGCAGGGAAGAGACCCAGTACTTC.

This clonotype has only a few counts. The J gene is TRBJ1-1, the V gene TRBV6-6; 7 nucleotides match TRBD1. The length of the CDR3 is 14 residues. The V gene's germline CDR1 is MNHNY and CDR2 SVGAGI (reference sequence). V lost 5 bases and J lost 1; bases outside the gene matches: 4. CDR3 protein: CASSNWDRNTEAFF. DNA of the CDR3: TGTGCCAGCAGTAACTGGGACAGGAACACTGAAGCTTTCTTT.

This clonotype was recorded at least ten times. This chain links TRBV29-1 with TRBJ1-2, with D tentatively TRBD1 (6 bases). CDR1 is SQVTM, CDR2 ANQGSEA, per germline. Between the trimmed V and J ends, which lost 5 bases and 6 bases, there was a span of 13 bases. This CDR3 spans 12 amino acids. CDR3 nucleotides: TGCAGCGTTTTACAGGGAATGAATGGCTACACCTTC. This translates into CSVLQGMNGYTF. The full variable domain, completed using reference TRBV29-1 and TRBJ1-2, is SAVISQKPSRDICQRGTSLTIQCQVDSQVTMMFWYRQQPGQSLTLIATANQGSEATYESGFVIDKFPISRPNLTFSTLTVSNMSPEDSSIYLCSVLQGMNGYTFGSGTRLTVV.

The V call is TRBV15, the J call TRBJ1-5; D is undetermined. The CDR3 covers 13 residues. Trimming pared 2 bases from V and 5 bases from J, leaving 7 bases between. The germline V gene has CDR1 LNHNV and CDR2 YYDKDF (reference sequence). The CDR3 DNA reads TGTGCCACCAGCAGACGGGTTGATCAGCCCCAGCATTTT. Protein product: CATSRRVDQPQHF.

At least ten counts were recorded for this clonotype. The CDR3 here is CASSYSTGRSSYNEQFF. The CDR3, as DNA: TGTGCCAGCAGTTACTCGACCGGGAGAAGCTCCTACAATGAGCAGTTCTTC. The rearrangement links TRBV6-2 or TRBV6-3 to TRBJ2-1; tentatively, D is TRBD2 (6 bases). The V gene's germline CDR1 is MNHEY and CDR2 SVGEGT. Deletions cut 0 bases from V and 0 bases from J, with 12 bases between. The CDR3 contains 17 residues.

This clonotype was seen a handful of times. V gene TRBV5-6 combines with J gene TRBJ2-5, with a possible D match to TRBD1 (6 bases). The CDR3 runs 16 residues. The V end was cut by 1 base, the J end by 0 bases, with 13 bases between. The germline CDR1 and CDR2 sequences are SGHDT and YYEEEE. The CDR3 loop is CASSLPGHSYQETQYF. The CDR3 nucleotides read TGTGCCAGCAGCTTGCCGGGACACTCGTACCAAGAGACCCAGTACTTC.

The gene calls are TRBV7-9 and TRBJ1-2; D is uncertain. V was shortened by 1 base and J by 3 bases, with 9 bases between the two germline ends. CDR3 length equals 14 residues. Germline lookup yields CDR1 SEHNR and CDR2 FQNEAQ (reference sequence). CDR3: CASSLEADYYGYTF. The DNA of the CDR3 is TGTGCCAGCAGCTTAGAGGCGGACTACTATGGCTACACCTTC. Full variable domain (outside the CDR3, taken from reference TRBV7-9 and TRBJ1-2): DTGVSQNPRHKITKRGQNVTFRCDPISEHNRLYWYRQTLGQGPEFLTYFQNEAQLEKSRLLSDRFSAERPKGSFSTLEIQRTEQGDSAMYLCASSLEADYYGYTFGSGTRLTVV.

This chain links TRBV3-1 with TRBJ2-1, with TRBD2 matching 9 bases. Germline CDR1 reads LGHDT; CDR2 reads YNNKEL (reference sequence). V lost 4 bases to trimming and J lost 9 bases; unmatched junction nucleotides: 10. The CDR3 sequence is 15 residues long. CDR3 DNA sequence: TGTGCCAGCAGCCTATCGGGACTAGCTATCGGTGAGCAGTTCTTC. Translation gives CASSLSGLAIGEQFF.

This clonotype was recorded many times. The chain joins TRBV28 to TRBJ2-7, with D perhaps matching TRBD2 (6 bases). Trimming removed 6 bases at V and 1 base at J, with 13 bases between. The CDR3 spans 14 residues. Germline-derived CDR1 and CDR2 are MDHEN and SYDVKM. CDR3 region: CASRRGRGSYEQYF. Written as DNA, the CDR3 is TGTGCCAGCAGGCGGGGCCGGGGATCCTACGAGCAGTACTTC.

The chain carries TRBV20-1 and TRBJ2-1; 8 bases fit TRBD2. Germline V CDR1 and CDR2: DFQATT, SNEGSKA (reference sequence). The V gene end was trimmed by 1 base and the J gene end by 2 bases; junction bases not matched to a gene: 4. There are 15 residues in the CDR3. CDR3 in amino acids: CSARAGTRAYNEQFF. Here the CDR3 DNA reads TGCAGTGCTAGAGCCGGGACTAGGGCCTACAATGAGCAGTTCTTC.

This clonotype was recorded at least ten times. The chain is built from TRBV18 and TRBJ2-7, with D unclear. The CDR3 covers 14 residues. Trimming pared 2 bases from V and 4 bases from J, leaving 12 bases between. The germline V gene has CDR1 KGHSH and CDR2 LQKENI. The CDR3 reads CASSPTESPYEQYF. The CDR3, as DNA: TGTGCCAGCTCACCAACCGAGTCCCCTTACGAGCAGTACTTC.

This sequence joins TRBV20-1 and TRBJ1-2; 8 bases map to TRBD1. The CDR3 covers 15 residues. J lost 5 bases, V lost 2 bases, and 10 bases had no gene match. CDR1 DFQATT and CDR2 SNEGSKA come from the germline V gene (reference sequence). CDR3 protein: CSARPDRGGWYGYTF. The CDR3 nucleotides read TGCAGTGCTAGACCCGACAGGGGAGGTTGGTATGGCTACACCTTC.

The chain recombines TRBV7-3 with TRBJ2-3; 9 positions agree with TRBD1. This CDR3 region has 15 residues. The germline V gene encodes CDR1 SGHTA and CDR2 FQGTGA. The V and J ends lost 6 bases and 3 bases, in that order; junction bases with no gene match: 7. The CDR3: CASRRRDRDTDTQYF. In nucleotides, the CDR3 is TGTGCCAGCAGACGCCGGGACAGGGATACAGATACGCAGTATTTT.

This clonotype has a handful of counts. V gene TRBV4-3 combines with J gene TRBJ2-1; D not certain. The CDR3 runs to 15 residues. Trimming removed 0 bases from V and 0 bases from J, with 6 bases in between. Germline CDR1 reads LGHNA; CDR2 reads YSLEER. In nucleotides, the CDR3 is TGCGCCAGCAGCCAAGACACGAGCTCCTACAATGAGCAGTTCTTC. Translated, it gives CASSQDTSSYNEQFF.

This clonotype appeared once. This may be a read error, as it is one base from a much larger clone. The chain links TRBV20-1 to TRBJ2-7; either TRBD1 or TRBD2 may fit D (5 bases each). The germline V gene encodes CDR1 DFQATT and CDR2 SNEGSKA (reference sequence). V was cut by 6 bases and J by 6 bases, with 18 bases left in between. The CDR3 is made up of 13 amino acids. The CDR3 sequence is CSAIRPRDVEQYF. As DNA, the CDR3 is TGCAGTGCCATCCGTCCAAGGGACGTCGAGCAGTACTTC.

The chain links TRBV2 to TRBJ2-1; D is perhaps TRBD2 (6 bases). There are 16 residues in the CDR3. The V end lost 5 bases, the J end lost 8 bases, and 22 bases lay between the germline ends. Germline V gene data show CDR1 as SNHLY and CDR2 as FYNNEI. CDR3 in amino acids: CASSRPNRTTDDEQFF. The CDR3 coding sequence is TGTGCCAGCAGTAGGCCCAATAGGACTACTGACGATGAGCAGTTCTTC.

At least ten counts were recorded for this clonotype. The chain links TRBV7-2 to TRBJ1-2; TRBD1 agrees at 10 bases. Germline loops: CDR1 SGHTA, CDR2 FQGNSA. The CDR3 has 15 residues. The V segment lost 4 bases and the J segment 8 bases; nucleotides outside the gene matches: 10. The CDR3 loop reads CASSSYPGTGDGYTF. The CDR3 DNA reads TGTGCCAGCAGCTCCTATCCCGGGACAGGGGACGGCTACACCTTC.

The chain links TRBV30 to TRBJ2-1; D might be TRBD1 or TRBD2, each matching 5 bases. The V gene lost 0 bases and the J gene lost 2 bases, with 11 bases spanning the gap. The CDR3 contains 15 residues. Germline CDR1 is GTSNPN and CDR2 is SVGIG (reference sequence). The CDR3 DNA is TGTGCCTGGAGTGTAGATGGGGGTCCCTACAATGAGCAGTTCTTC. As protein: CAWSVDGGPYNEQFF.

This clonotype was seen more than once but under ten times. The chain uses TRBV5-1 and TRBJ2-1; 8 nucleotides align to TRBD2. V lost 0 bases, J lost 6 bases, and 8 bases stayed unmatched. The V gene's germline CDR1 is SGHRS and CDR2 YFSETQ. There are 16 residues in the CDR3. The CDR3 sequence: CASSLGGLVKGNEQFF. CDR3 sequence (DNA): TGCGCCAGCAGCTTGGGGGGACTAGTAAAGGGCAATGAGCAGTTCTTC.

This clonotype was seen a few times. The chain links TRBV2 to TRBJ1-2, with 8 bases fitting TRBD1. Trimming removed 10 bases from V and 6 bases from J; junction bases left unmatched: 10. Germline values: CDR1 SNHLY, CDR2 FYNNEI. The length of the CDR3 is 13 residues. The CDR3 sequence is CANGQGPVDGYTF. The CDR3 bases are TGTGCCAACGGACAGGGCCCGGTGGATGGCTACACCTTC.

The table lists this clonotype with a few counts. The chain's CDR3 is CASSFDSNQPQHF. In nucleotides, the CDR3 is TGTGCCAGCAGTTTTGATAGCAATCAGCCCCAGCATTTT. The rearrangement uses TRBV12-3 or TRBV12-4 and TRBJ1-5; D unresolved. V gave up 3 bases and J gave up 0 bases, with 3 bases separating them. This CDR3 is 13 amino acids long.

This clonotype was counted only a few times. This chain joins TRBV6-6 and TRBJ1-1, with a weak D call TRBD1 (6 bases). Trimming pared 8 bases from V and 1 base from J, leaving 14 bases between. This CDR3 is built from 14 residues. Germline V gives CDR1 MNHNY, CDR2 SVGAGI (reference sequence). In DNA form, the CDR3 reads TGTGCCAGCCGACAGGATTACTCGAACACTGAAGCTTTCTTT. Protein: CASRQDYSNTEAFF.

This chain uses TRBV15 with TRBJ1-2; TRBD1 matches 10 bases. The V gene's germline CDR1 is LNHNV and CDR2 YYDKDF (reference sequence). V lost 0 bases, J lost 8 bases, and 6 bases stayed unmatched. The CDR3 is 15 residues long. CDR3 in amino acids: CATSREGQGLVGYTF. CDR3 DNA sequence: TGTGCCACCAGCAGAGAGGGACAGGGGTTGGTCGGCTACACCTTC.

V gene TRBV7-8 combines with J gene TRBJ1-5; TRBD1 might be the D (5 bases). Trimming stripped 5 bases from V and 3 bases from J, with 11 bases between. The CDR3 loop spans 14 amino acids. Germline V gene sequence: CDR1 SGHVS, CDR2 FQNEAQ. This CDR3 is CASSPDSNNQPQHF. The CDR3 DNA sequence: TGTGCCAGCAGCCCAGACAGTAACAATCAGCCCCAGCATTTT.